This T cell receptor (beta chain) was profiled in a study of cytomegalovirus exposure and HLA in healthy donors. A note on this clone: Its antigen remains unknown.

A multiplex PCR was run with 60 Vbeta primers and 13 Jbeta primers. Only in-frame clones appear in the TCRdb table, and some are missing; sequencing was by immunoSEQ multiplex PCR. This table has about 140,000 clones, approximately 80% appearing once. Regarding the study as a whole: Rare TCR sequences predominated, though certain public TCRs were found in many donors. Both high specificity and high sensitivity reportedly marked the classifier's diagnosis of cytomegalovirus status. A later analysis appeared to link common viral pathogens to several of the most significant clusters. V- and J-gene trimming of TCR beta was linked (in a later analysis) to a missense DCLRE1C variant.

Germline CDR1 and CDR2: MNHNS and SASEGT. V lost 5 bases and J lost 1, with 8 bases in between. The CDR3 runs 13 residues. This chain uses TRBV6-1 with TRBJ1-1, with D perhaps TRBD1 (5 bases). The sequence was obtained from a male donor in good health and CMV-seronegative. The sample consisted of PBMCs. The CDR3 region has the DNA TGTGCCAGCAGTCAGGGCGGGAACACTGAAGCTTTCTTT. Its translation: CASSQGGNTEAFF.